The 26 T cell receptor beta chains presented below share a single source sample, sequenced in a study of Graves' ophthalmopathy and Graves' hyperthyroidism. The sequenced template was RNA, covering the TCR beta CDR3 region. The first-round RT-PCR employed HTBI primers together with the Qiagen OneStep RT-PCR kit. A multiplex PCR was then performed as the second round. In TCRdb, the multiplex PCR reads were re-called with MiXCR into one record per CDR3 protein. The top ten hold about 4.6% of the sample, which has around 520,000 distinct CDR3 sequences, approximately 37% seen once. Sequencing input: peripheral blood or thyroid tissue (not recorded which). Every receptor here comes from an adult man with Graves' hyperthyroidism.

This chain connects TRBV30 to TRBJ2-7; maybe TRBD1 (6 bases). Trimming removed 2 bases at V and 10 bases at J, with 12 bases between. This CDR3 is 11 amino acids long. Germline values: CDR1 GTSNPN, CDR2 SVGIG (reference sequence). The CDR3 sequence is CAWSMDSAQYF. The DNA for the CDR3 is TGTGCCTGGAGTATGGACAGCGCCCAGTACTTC.

Only a few counts were recorded for this clonotype. V and J are TRBV19 and TRBJ1-6, with D perhaps matching TRBD1 (5 bases). The V end lost 6 bases, the J end lost 7 bases, and 13 bases lay between the germline ends. The CDR3 has 14 amino acids. CDR1 and CDR2 (germline): LNHDA, SQIVND (reference sequence). The CDR3 DNA is TGTGCCAGTAGGCCGGGAGGGGAAAATTCACCCCTCCACTTT. It yields the protein CASRPGGENSPLHF.

The gene calls are TRBV4-1 and TRBJ2-5; D is uncertain. Near its end, the DNA agrees better with TRBJ2-1, so the J call may be wrong. This CDR3 comprises 13 residues. Germline CDR1 MGHRA, CDR2 YSYEKL. CDR3 DNA: TGCGCCAGCAGCCAAGTATTAGCAAACGAGCAGTTCTTC. Translation gives CASSQVLANEQFF.

The table lists this clonotype with a few counts. V gene TRBV2 combines with J gene TRBJ2-2; D might be TRBD1 or TRBD2, each matching 5 bases. The V and J ends lost 4 bases and 9 bases respectively, with 9 bases between them. The CDR3 covers 12 residues. In germline, CDR1 is SNHLY, CDR2 FYNNEI. The CDR3 DNA reads as TGTGCCAGCAGTGGGGGGAGCAGGGAGCTGTTTTTT. Encoded protein: CASSGGSRELFF.

This clonotype was seen ten or more times. The chain links TRBV6-5 to TRBJ1-5, with D tentatively TRBD1 (6 bases). Trimming took off 5 bases at V and 4 bases at J, with 15 bases between the two ends. The CDR3 consists of 15 residues. The V gene's germline CDR1 is MNHEY and CDR2 SVGAGI. In nucleotides, the CDR3 is TGTGCCAGCAGTCTACAGGGAGTCGGTAATCAGCCCCAGCATTTT. Translated, it gives CASSLQGVGNQPQHF.

Ten or more counts support this clonotype. The chain carries TRBV28 and TRBJ1-1; D may be TRBD1 (6 bases). Deletions cut 6 bases from V and 13 bases from J, with 21 bases between. The CDR3 covers 13 residues. Germline V gives CDR1 MDHEN, CDR2 SYDVKM. The CDR3 coding sequence is TGTGCCAGCAGATCGGTACAGGGCCCTAAAGGTTTCTTT. It specifies CASRSVQGPKGFF.

In this sample, this clonotype turned up many times. The V call is TRBV7-8, the J call TRBJ1-5; the D is unclear. Per the germline V gene, CDR1 is SGHVS and CDR2 is FQNEAQ. With 4 bases removed from V and 4 bases from J, the gap between germline ends came to 8 bases. The CDR3 has 13 amino acids. CDR3 DNA sequence: TGTGCCAGCAGCTCCCGAATAAATCAGCCCCAGCATTTT. It specifies CASSSRINQPQHF.

This clonotype was observed at least ten times. The V and J genes are TRBV29-1 and TRBJ2-2, with a possible D match to TRBD1 (6 bases). V gave up 2 bases and J gave up 5 bases, with 9 bases separating them. The CDR3 runs 13 residues. The germline V gene encodes CDR1 SQVTM and CDR2 ANQGSEA. The CDR3 DNA reads TGCAGCGTTGAACCGAGGGGGACCGGGGAGCTGTTTTTT. This gives the protein CSVEPRGTGELFF.

This clonotype was found many times. The CDR3 region is CASRQAGVYEQYF. The CDR3 bases are TGTGCCAGCAGGCAAGCGGGAGTCTACGAGCAGTACTTC. The chain combines TRBV12-3 or TRBV12-4 with TRBJ2-7; 8 bases agree with TRBD2. Trimming cost V 6 bases and J 3 bases; bases outside gene matches: 4. The CDR3 loop spans 13 amino acids.

This clonotype has ten or more counts. The chain carries TRBV9 and TRBJ2-5; D uncertain. The V and J ends lost 0 bases and 1 base respectively, with 7 bases between them. The V gene's germline CDR1 is SGDLS and CDR2 YYNGEE. The CDR3 totals 14 residues. CDR3 sequence (DNA): TGTGCCAGCAGCGTAGAGGGCGGCCAAGAGACCCAGTACTTC. This gives the protein CASSVEGGQETQYF.

Many counts were recorded for this clonotype. The V gene is TRBV14, the J gene TRBJ2-5; possibly TRBD2 for D (5 bases). The germline V gene encodes CDR1 SGHDN and CDR2 FVKESK. The V end was cut by 9 bases, the J end by 2 bases, with 22 bases between. The CDR3 is 16 residues long. The CDR3 DNA is TGTGCCAGGACCCAGACTAACGGACCGAGACAAGAGACCCAGTACTTC. Protein product: CARTQTNGPRQETQYF.

The chain uses TRBV7-8 and TRBJ1-6; no reliable D call. Per the germline V gene, CDR1 is SGHVS and CDR2 is FQNEAQ. V lost 5 bases to trimming and J lost 14 bases, with 10 bases between them. The CDR3 covers 11 residues. The DNA for the CDR3 is TGTGCCAGCAGCCCGGGGTGGACCCTCCACTTT. This codes for CASSPGWTLHF. The whole variable domain, remainder taken from reference TRBV7-8 and TRBJ1-6, is GAGVSQSPRYKVAKRGQDVALRCDPISGHVSLFWYQQALGQGPEFLTYFQNEAQLDKSGLPSDRFFAERPEGSVSTLKIQRTQQEDSAVYLCASSPGWTLHFGNGTRLTVT.

In regard to this clonotype: A junction end diverges from the germline sequence, so it may reflect a read error. The chain employs TRBV10-3 and TRBJ2-7, with D maybe TRBD1 (6 bases). CDR3 length equals 15 residues. Germline V lookup: CDR1 ENHRY, CDR2 SYGVKD. CDR3: CASSGTDRLSHEQYF. CDR3 in DNA: TGTGCCAGCAGTGGGACGGACAGATTATCCCACGAGCAGTACTTC.

This clonotype was observed at least ten times. The chain is built from TRBV7-2 and TRBJ2-5, with TRBD1 as a possible D gene (6 bases). Germline CDR1 reads SGHTA; CDR2 reads FQGNSA. V was cut by 6 bases and J by 5 bases, with 13 bases left in between. This CDR3 has 13 amino acids. CDR3 region: CASSSGQRETQYF. DNA of the CDR3: TGTGCCAGCAGTTCAGGACAGAGGGAGACCCAGTACTTC.

This clonotype has at least ten counts. The chain carries TRBV6-1 and TRBJ2-5; a weak D match, TRBD1 (5 bases). The CDR3 contains 13 residues. Germline CDR1 reads MNHNS; CDR2 reads SASEGT. V lost 6 bases and J lost 3, with 11 bases in between. CDR3: CASRQGLKETQYF. The DNA for the CDR3 is TGTGCCAGCAGGCAGGGTTTAAAAGAGACCCAGTACTTC.

The chain carries TRBV15 and TRBJ2-5, with 8 bases that match TRBD2. The V gene end was trimmed by 0 bases and the J gene end by 6 bases; junction bases not matched to a gene: 6. The germline V gene encodes CDR1 LNHNV and CDR2 YYDKDF (reference sequence). There are 15 residues in the CDR3. The CDR3 reads CATSRDPGGGQTQYF. Written as DNA, the CDR3 is TGTGCCACCAGCAGAGATCCGGGAGGGGGGCAGACCCAGTACTTC.

This clonotype was seen a handful of times. The chain couples TRBV15 to TRBJ1-2; 7 bases agree with TRBD1. From germline, CDR1 is LNHNV and CDR2 YYDKDF (reference sequence). Losses at the gene ends were 3 bases for V and 4 bases for J; bases not matched to a gene: 8. This CDR3 is 15 amino acids long. CDR3 residues: CATSRQIRDSYGYTF. The CDR3 DNA reads TGTGCCACCAGCAGGCAGATCCGGGACAGCTATGGCTACACCTTC.

This clonotype showed up many times. The chain has TRBV15 and TRBJ2-2; TRBD1 is a possible D gene (6 bases). V lost 1 base and J 2 bases, leaving 11 bases between the germline ends. CDR1 and CDR2 from the germline V gene are LNHNV and YYDKDF (reference sequence). The CDR3 covers 16 residues. CDR3 in DNA: TGTGCCACCAGCAGAGGGGGGCAGGGAAACACCGGGGAGCTGTTTTTT. This codes for CATSRGGQGNTGELFF.

This clonotype was picked up many times. The chain carries TRBV24-1 and TRBJ1-5, with a possible D match to TRBD1 (6 bases). Trimming pared 4 bases from V and 4 bases from J, leaving 10 bases between. The CDR3 is made up of 14 amino acids. Germline V gene data show CDR1 as KGHDR and CDR2 as SFDVKD. CDR3 in DNA: TGTGCCACCAGTGAGCCCGGACAGAATCAGCCCCAGCATTTT. As protein: CATSEPGQNQPQHF.

Concerning this clonotype: Since the CDR3 does not end with the conserved phenylalanine or tryptophan, this likely comes from a read error. The limits of the CDR3 on the DNA are not certain, so only TCRdb's listed CDR3 is given. The chain recombines TRBV12-3 or TRBV12-4 with TRBJ1-1; the table's D gene call, TRBD1, was not cross checked with the DNA. The CDR3 numbers 8 amino acids, ends counted. This CDR3 is CASSSPGR.

At least ten counts were recorded for this clonotype. V is TRBV5-1 and J is TRBJ1-4; no clear D gene. CDR1 is SGHRS and CDR2 is YFSETQ in the germline V gene. The V gene lost 0 bases and the J gene lost 6 bases, with 12 bases spanning the gap. This CDR3 spans 15 amino acids. CDR3: CASSLVPGSDEKLFF. The CDR3, as DNA: TGCGCCAGCAGCTTGGTCCCCGGGAGCGATGAAAAACTGTTTTTT.

This clonotype came up many times. V gene TRBV2 combines with J gene TRBJ2-5, with 8 bases that match TRBD2. The CDR3 sequence is 13 residues long. The trim removed 6 bases at V and 5 bases at J, leaving 5 bases unmatched. The germline V gene has CDR1 SNHLY and CDR2 FYNNEI. The chain's CDR3 is CASRGLGWETQYF. CDR3 DNA sequence: TGTGCCAGCAGGGGACTAGGTTGGGAGACCCAGTACTTC.

Notes on this clonotype: This clone may be a read error of a much larger clone one base away. The gene calls are TRBV12-3 or TRBV12-4 and TRBJ2-6; tentatively, D is TRBD1 (5 bases). This CDR3 comprises 14 residues. The V and J ends lost 5 bases and 1 base respectively, with 6 bases between them. CDR3 coding DNA: TGTGCCAGCAGTAAGGGGTCTGGGGCCAACGTCCTGACTTTC. It specifies CASSKGSGANVLTF.

This chain links TRBV29-1 with TRBJ2-7, with D perhaps matching TRBD1 (6 bases). V lost 1 base to trimming and J lost 6 bases, with 19 bases between them. The CDR3 contains 15 residues. The germline V gene encodes CDR1 SQVTM and CDR2 ANQGSEA. The CDR3 region has the DNA TGCAGCGTTGAAGTGGCCAGGGGCCCAGGGGTCGAGCAGTACTTC. This gives the protein CSVEVARGPGVEQYF.

The J gene is TRBJ1-5, the V gene TRBV27, with unresolved D. V was clipped by 5 bases and J by 0 bases, with 8 bases between them. This CDR3 has 14 amino acids. In germline, CDR1 is MNHEY, CDR2 SMNVEV (reference sequence). The CDR3 here is CASSPQISNQPQHF. The CDR3 DNA reads as TGTGCCAGCAGTCCCCAAATTAGCAATCAGCCCCAGCATTTT.

About this clonotype itself: One end of the junction does not line up with germline, which may come from a read error. The chain joins TRBV7-9 to TRBJ1-5; weak D call: TRBD1 (5 bases). The CDR3 extends over 17 amino acids. The germline CDR1 and CDR2 sequences are SEHNR and FQNEAQ (reference sequence). The CDR3 region is CASSLSARQSRNQPLHF. Here the CDR3 DNA reads TGTGCCAGCAGCTTATCCGCCAGACAGTCGCGCAATCAGCCCCTGCATTTT.